This T cell receptor (beta chain) was found in a study of blood T cell repertoires in COVID-19. The method was immunoSEQ multiplex PCR; TCRdb's version includes in-frame clones alone and lacks a portion of them. The table lists roughly 190,000 clones, around 85% of them singletons. This CDR3 spans 14 amino acids. Germline assignment: CDR1 SGDLS and CDR2 YYNGEE. Trimming took off 3 bases at V and 1 base at J, with 8 bases between the two ends. This clone is a singleton in its sample. Sequencing input: peripheral blood. The receptor comes from a woman aged 55-69 years with acute or convalescent COVID-19. The J gene is TRBJ1-3, the V gene TRBV9; no definite D call. The CDR3, as DNA: TGTGCCAGCAGCGCATACAGTTCTGGAAACACCATATATTTT. Translation gives CASSAYSSGNTIYF.